This TCR beta chain was identified in a study of OX40 agonist ivuxolimab in advanced cancers. Study details: From about 23 to 85 years was the age range, with a mean of approximately 63 years, and nearly 85% were male.

Overall study findings and caveats: In CD8+ T cells, expanded clones were on average more numerous than in CD4+.

V gave up 3 bases and J gave up 4 bases, with 22 bases separating them. The CDR3 extends over 19 amino acids. CDR1 and CDR2 from the germline V gene are MDHEN and SYDVKM. Measured with immunoSEQ multiplex PCR; TCRdb has only the in-frame clones, and not every one. The table shows roughly 28,000 clones, with around 86% occurring only once. As for this clone: Its specificity is not known.

This sample comprised CD4+ or CD8+ T cells sorted from blood, obtained in a trial of the OX40 agonist ivuxolimab. This receptor was identified in an adult with an advanced solid tumor such as melanoma, head and neck, liver or kidney cancer. The chain carries TRBV28 and TRBJ1-6, with D possibly being TRBD1 (6 bases). CDR3 protein: CASSFGVGGRTDYNSPLHF. The CDR3 DNA sequence: TGTGCCAGCAGTTTTGGGGTTGGGGGGCGCACGGATTATAATTCACCCCTCCACTTT.